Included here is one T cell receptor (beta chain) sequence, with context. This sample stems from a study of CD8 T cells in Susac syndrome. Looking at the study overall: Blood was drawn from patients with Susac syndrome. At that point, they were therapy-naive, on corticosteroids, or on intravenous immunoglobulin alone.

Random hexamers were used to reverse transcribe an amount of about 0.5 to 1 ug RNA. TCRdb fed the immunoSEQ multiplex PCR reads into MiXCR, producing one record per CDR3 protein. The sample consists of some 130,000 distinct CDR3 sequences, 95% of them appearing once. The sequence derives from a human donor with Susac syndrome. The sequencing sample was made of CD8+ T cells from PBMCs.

The DNA for the CDR3 is TGCAGTGCTAGAGATGAGGGGACTGGGGCCAACGTCCTGACTTTC. Its translation is CSARDEGTGANVLTF. V is TRBV20-1 and J is TRBJ2-6; either TRBD1 or TRBD2 may supply D (5 bases each). The CDR3 is 15 residues long. V was trimmed by 0 bases and J by 2 bases, leaving 8 bases between them. Germline-derived CDR1 and CDR2 are DFQATT and SNEGSKA (reference sequence).